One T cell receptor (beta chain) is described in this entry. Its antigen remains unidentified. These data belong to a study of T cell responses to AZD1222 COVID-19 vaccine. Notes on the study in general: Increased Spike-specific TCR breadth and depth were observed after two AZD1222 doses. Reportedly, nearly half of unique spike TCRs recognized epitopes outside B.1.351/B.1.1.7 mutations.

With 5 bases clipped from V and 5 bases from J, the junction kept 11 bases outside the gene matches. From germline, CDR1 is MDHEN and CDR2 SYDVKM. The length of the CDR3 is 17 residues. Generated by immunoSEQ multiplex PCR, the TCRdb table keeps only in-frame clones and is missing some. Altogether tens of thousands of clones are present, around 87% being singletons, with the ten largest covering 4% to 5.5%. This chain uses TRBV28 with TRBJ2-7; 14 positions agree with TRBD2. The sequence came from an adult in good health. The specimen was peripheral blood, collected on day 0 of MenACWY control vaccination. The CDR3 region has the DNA TGTGCCAGCAGTAGGGGGACTAGCGGGAGCCCCCGGGACGAGCAGTACTTC. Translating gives CASSRGTSGSPRDEQYF.